The T cell receptor (beta chain) under discussion was sequenced for a study of blood T cell repertoires in COVID-19. Study context: Italy, Spain and the United States were the sources of the convalescent and acute COVID-19 samples. PBMCs, B-cell-depleted T cells, or T cells were the source of the cDNA or gDNA that made up the material.

In the study's own analysis: Reference gene primers were amplified, and this amplification served to estimate nucleated cell counts. Sequenced by immunoSEQ multiplex PCR; TCRdb stores in-frame clones only, minus some. The DNA was the basis for D and trimming; V, J and clone size are from that table. The profile shows approximately 49,000 clones, 70% to 90% of them singletons. The V segment lost 4 bases and the J segment 1 base; nucleotides outside the gene matches: 9. CDR1 is SNHLY and CDR2 is FYNNEI in the germline V gene. The CDR3 covers 16 residues. The sequence came from a middle-aged man with active COVID-19. V and J are TRBV2 and TRBJ2-5; 7 nucleotides align to TRBD1. Sequencing was carried out using peripheral blood. CDR3 residues: CASSAGFGTAQETQYF. The CDR3 nucleotides are TGTGCCAGCAGTGCTGGCTTTGGGACAGCCCAAGAGACCCAGTACTTC. The full variable domain, its missing parts supplied by reference TRBV2 and TRBJ2-5, is EPEVTQTPSHQVTQMGQEVILRCVPISNHLYFYWYRQILGQKVEFLVSFYNNEISEKSEIFDDQFSVERPDGSNFTLKIRSTKLEDSAMYFCASSAGFGTAQETQYFGPGTRLLVL.